This is a list of T cell receptor beta chains from one sample in a study of blood T cells in healthy people across ages. One entry per CDR3 protein results from TCRdb running MiXCR on the 5' RACE reads. There are about 600,000 distinct CDR3 sequences in the sample; roughly 48% occur only once, and roughly 24% lies in the top ten. The sequencing input was blood. Every receptor here comes from a man older than 75 in good health. CDR3s include the opening cysteine and the closing phenylalanine or tryptophan. Fields, in order: clone size, V gene, CDR3 length, J gene, D gene, CDR3 protein, CDR3 DNA. D genes are given only for firm matches. Clone size is shown for a subset of rows, as once, few, many or a class of expanded clone.

clone_size: once; v_call: TRBV6-2/TRBV6-3; cdr3_length: 16; j_call: TRBJ1-1; d_call: TRBD1; cdr3_aa: CASSYPLQGYDTEAFF; cdr3_nt: TGTGCCAGCAGTTATCCATTACAGGGGTATGACACTGAAGCTTTCTTT
clone_size: few; v_call: TRBV29-1; cdr3_length: 13; j_call: TRBJ2-1; d_call: -; cdr3_aa: CSVDWGVPNEQFF; cdr3_nt: TGCAGCGTTGACTGGGGGGTACCCAATGAGCAGTTCTTC
clone_size: -; v_call: TRBV9; cdr3_length: 14; j_call: TRBJ2-7; d_call: -; cdr3_aa: CASSQGLTTYEQYF; cdr3_nt: TGTGCCAGCAGCCAAGGACTGACGACCTACGAGCAGTACTTC
clone_size: few; v_call: TRBV29-1; cdr3_length: 14; j_call: TRBJ2-3; d_call: -; cdr3_aa: CSVVEPNEGDTQYF; cdr3_nt: TGCAGCGTTGTAGAACCCAATGAGGGTGATACGCAGTATTTT
clone_size: -; v_call: TRBV4-1; cdr3_length: 16; j_call: TRBJ1-4; d_call: -; cdr3_aa: CASSHPGAATNEKLFF; cdr3_nt: TGCGCCAGCAGCCATCCGGGGGCTGCAACTAATGAAAAACTGTTTTTT
clone_size: -; v_call: TRBV7-8; cdr3_length: 17; j_call: TRBJ2-7; d_call: TRBD2; cdr3_aa: CASSPGFQREVSYEQYF; cdr3_nt: TGTGCCAGCAGCCCCGGTTTTCAGCGGGAGGTTAGCTACGAGCAGTACTTC
clone_size: -; v_call: TRBV6-1; cdr3_length: 13; j_call: TRBJ2-1; d_call: -; cdr3_aa: CASSEGFRQKQFF; cdr3_nt: TGTGCCAGCAGTGAAGGGTTTAGACAGAAGCAGTTCTTC
clone_size: -; v_call: TRBV27; cdr3_length: 16; j_call: TRBJ1-2; d_call: -; cdr3_aa: CASSLGGRAANYGYTF; cdr3_nt: TGTGCCAGCAGTTTAGGCGGTCGGGCAGCCAACTATGGCTACACCTTC
clone_size: -; v_call: TRBV10-3; cdr3_length: 16; j_call: TRBJ2-1; d_call: TRBD1; cdr3_aa: CAISESPSGQYNEQFF; cdr3_nt: TGTGCCATCAGTGAGTCCCCCTCGGGACAGTACAATGAGCAGTTCTTC
clone_size: -; v_call: TRBV18; cdr3_length: 15; j_call: TRBJ2-1; d_call: TRBD2; cdr3_aa: CASSPGRGGYNEQFF; cdr3_nt: TGTGCCAGCTCACCAGGGAGGGGCGGTTACAATGAGCAGTTCTTC
clone_size: many; v_call: TRBV6-5; cdr3_length: 13; j_call: TRBJ2-7; d_call: -; cdr3_aa: CASSYLDTNEQYF; cdr3_nt: TGTGCCAGCAGTTACCTCGACACGAACGAGCAGTACTTC
clone_size: -; v_call: TRBV20-1; cdr3_length: 12; j_call: TRBJ1-1; d_call: -; cdr3_aa: CSAKAPVTEAFF; cdr3_nt: TGCAGTGCTAAAGCCCCGGTAACTGAAGCTTTCTTT
clone_size: -; v_call: TRBV29-1; cdr3_length: 12; j_call: TRBJ2-7; d_call: TRBD1; cdr3_aa: CSVEDRIREQYF; cdr3_nt: TGCAGCGTTGAGGACAGGATTCGCGAGCAGTACTTC
clone_size: few; v_call: TRBV24-1; cdr3_length: 13; j_call: TRBJ2-2; d_call: -; cdr3_aa: CATSEHSTGELFF; cdr3_nt: TGTGCCACCAGTGAGCACAGCACCGGGGAGCTGTTTTTT
clone_size: few; v_call: TRBV4-2; cdr3_length: 14; j_call: TRBJ2-7; d_call: -; cdr3_aa: CASSQDMGSYEQYF; cdr3_nt: TGTGCCAGCAGCCAAGATATGGGATCCTACGAGCAGTACTTC
clone_size: few; v_call: TRBV25-1; cdr3_length: 16; j_call: TRBJ1-1; d_call: TRBD1; cdr3_aa: CASSDAPGTGSTEAFF; cdr3_nt: TGTGCCAGCAGTGACGCTCCCGGGACAGGAAGTACTGAAGCTTTCTTT
clone_size: -; v_call: TRBV27; cdr3_length: 14; j_call: TRBJ1-5; d_call: TRBD1; cdr3_aa: CASSRDSQGQPQHF; cdr3_nt: TGTGCCAGCAGTCGGGACAGCCAAGGGCAGCCCCAGCATTTT
clone_size: -; v_call: TRBV20-1; cdr3_length: 17; j_call: TRBJ2-1; d_call: TRBD2; cdr3_aa: CSASPTSGRARGLEQFF; cdr3_nt: TGCAGTGCTAGCCCAACTAGCGGGAGGGCTCGGGGGCTTGAGCAGTTCTTC
clone_size: few; v_call: TRBV29-1; cdr3_length: 14; j_call: TRBJ2-3; d_call: -; cdr3_aa: CSVEPELRTDTQYF; cdr3_nt: TGCAGCGTTGAACCCGAACTCCGCACAGATACGCAGTATTTT
clone_size: many; v_call: TRBV6-5; cdr3_length: 15; j_call: TRBJ2-3; d_call: TRBD1; cdr3_aa: CASSYPGGSTDTQYF; cdr3_nt: TGTGCCAGCAGTTACCCAGGGGGTAGCACAGATACGCAGTATTTT
clone_size: -; v_call: TRBV7-9; cdr3_length: 13; j_call: TRBJ2-2; d_call: -; cdr3_aa: CASSLARLGELFF; cdr3_nt: TGTGCCAGCAGCTTAGCGCGCCTGGGGGAGCTGTTTTTT
clone_size: many; v_call: TRBV5-1; cdr3_length: 14; j_call: TRBJ2-7; d_call: -; cdr3_aa: CASSFSGRSYEQYF; cdr3_nt: TGTGCCAGCAGCTTTTCCGGCAGATCCTACGAGCAGTACTTC
clone_size: few; v_call: TRBV4-2; cdr3_length: 17; j_call: TRBJ1-4; d_call: -; cdr3_aa: CASSRRGDTATNEKLFF; cdr3_nt: TGTGCCAGCAGCCGAAGAGGGGACACCGCAACTAATGAAAAACTGTTTTTT
clone_size: few; v_call: TRBV7-9; cdr3_length: 15; j_call: TRBJ2-1; d_call: -; cdr3_aa: CASSIQGGSYNEQFF; cdr3_nt: TGTGCCAGCAGCATACAGGGAGGGTCCTACAATGAGCAGTTCTTC
clone_size: -; v_call: TRBV5-5; cdr3_length: 14; j_call: TRBJ2-1; d_call: -; cdr3_aa: CASSVATENNEQFF; cdr3_nt: TGTGCCAGCAGCGTGGCTACCGAAAACAATGAGCAGTTCTTC
clone_size: many; v_call: TRBV6-6; cdr3_length: 15; j_call: TRBJ2-3; d_call: -; cdr3_aa: CASTTGDTSTDTQYF; cdr3_nt: TGTGCCAGCACTACTGGGGATACTAGCACAGATACGCAGTATTTT
clone_size: -; v_call: TRBV7-2; cdr3_length: 15; j_call: TRBJ2-1; d_call: TRBD1; cdr3_aa: CASSLVGQGAGEQFF; cdr3_nt: TGTGCCAGCAGCTTGGTAGGACAGGGGGCGGGTGAGCAGTTCTTC
clone_size: -; v_call: TRBV6-5; cdr3_length: 15; j_call: TRBJ2-1; d_call: TRBD2; cdr3_aa: CASTPPTTSGNEQFF; cdr3_nt: TGTGCCAGCACCCCACCGACGACTAGCGGAAATGAGCAGTTCTTC
clone_size: -; v_call: TRBV20-1; cdr3_length: 15; j_call: TRBJ1-2; d_call: TRBD1; cdr3_aa: CSARPGQGILGGYTF; cdr3_nt: TGCAGTGCTAGACCAGGACAGGGTATACTCGGCGGCTACACCTTC
clone_size: few; v_call: TRBV3-1; cdr3_length: 15; j_call: TRBJ2-1; d_call: TRBD2; cdr3_aa: CASSHGTSDYNEQFF; cdr3_nt: TGTGCCAGCAGCCACGGGACTAGCGATTACAATGAGCAGTTCTTC
clone_size: few; v_call: TRBV6-4; cdr3_length: 13; j_call: TRBJ1-6; d_call: -; cdr3_aa: CASSGNTNSPLHF; cdr3_nt: TGTGCCAGCAGTGGGAACACCAATTCACCCCTCCACTTT
clone_size: many; v_call: TRBV5-1; cdr3_length: 19; j_call: TRBJ2-3; d_call: TRBD2; cdr3_aa: CASSTAGLAGTGGTDTQYF; cdr3_nt: TGCGCCAGCAGCACCGCAGGACTAGCGGGAACGGGGGGCACAGATACGCAGTATTTT
clone_size: -; v_call: TRBV20-1; cdr3_length: 9; j_call: TRBJ2-7; d_call: -; cdr3_aa: CSASHEQYF; cdr3_nt: TGCAGTGCTAGTCACGAGCAGTACTTC
clone_size: -; v_call: TRBV29-1; cdr3_length: 13; j_call: TRBJ1-1; d_call: TRBD1; cdr3_aa: CSAVGQANTEAFF; cdr3_nt: TGCAGCGCTGTCGGACAGGCGAACACTGAAGCTTTCTTT
clone_size: -; v_call: TRBV7-2; cdr3_length: 15; j_call: TRBJ1-5; d_call: TRBD1; cdr3_aa: CASSSRSGGGQPQHF; cdr3_nt: TGTGCCAGCAGCTCACGCTCAGGGGGAGGTCAGCCCCAGCATTTT
clone_size: -; v_call: TRBV27; cdr3_length: 12; j_call: TRBJ1-6; d_call: -; cdr3_aa: CASAQGGSPLHF; cdr3_nt: TGTGCCAGCGCCCAAGGGGGTTCACCCCTCCACTTT
clone_size: few; v_call: TRBV7-8; cdr3_length: 13; j_call: TRBJ1-1; d_call: -; cdr3_aa: CASSQDTNTEAFF; cdr3_nt: TGTGCCAGCAGCCAGGACACGAACACTGAAGCTTTCTTT
clone_size: few; v_call: TRBV12-3/TRBV12-4; cdr3_length: 18; j_call: TRBJ2-2; d_call: TRBD2; cdr3_aa: CASSRGLAGGLNTGELFF; cdr3_nt: TGTGCCAGCAGCCGCGGACTAGCGGGAGGACTAAACACCGGGGAGCTGTTTTTT
clone_size: -; v_call: TRBV5-5; cdr3_length: 13; j_call: TRBJ1-1; d_call: -; cdr3_aa: CASYRATNTEAFF; cdr3_nt: TGTGCCAGCTACAGGGCGACGAACACTGAAGCTTTCTTT
clone_size: -; v_call: TRBV20-1; cdr3_length: 14; j_call: TRBJ1-1; d_call: TRBD1; cdr3_aa: CSAIRGRGDTEAFF; cdr3_nt: TGCAGTGCCATTAGGGGGCGCGGTGACACTGAAGCTTTCTTT
clone_size: -; v_call: TRBV11-2; cdr3_length: 14; j_call: TRBJ1-2; d_call: -; cdr3_aa: CASSQTGLAYRYTF; cdr3_nt: TGTGCCAGCAGCCAGACAGGATTGGCCTATCGCTACACCTTC